One and the same sample provided the 8 T cell receptor beta chains below, sequenced in a study of CD8 T cells in Susac syndrome. An input of about 0.45 to 1 ug of RNA was subjected to reverse transcription using random hexamers. TCRdb passed the immunoSEQ multiplex PCR reads through MiXCR, listing each CDR3 protein once. This table holds some 150,000 distinct CDR3 sequences, approximately 94% found once. The sequenced sample was CD4+ T cells from PBMCs. The source is a human donor in good health.

The V call is TRBV24-1, the J call TRBJ2-1; TRBD2 agrees at 9 bases. This CDR3 is 15 amino acids long. Germline lookup yields CDR1 KGHDR and CDR2 SFDVKD. Germline trimming cut 3 bases from V and 7 bases from J; bases unmatched to any gene: 6. Here the CDR3 DNA reads TGTGCCACCAGTGATACGGGACTAGCATGGAATGAGCAGTTCTTC. It specifies CATSDTGLAWNEQFF.

The chain employs TRBV14 and TRBJ1-1; unclear D gene. Germline V gene data show CDR1 as SGHDN and CDR2 as FVKESK. Deletions cut 4 bases from V and 8 bases from J, with 14 bases between. This CDR3 comprises 13 residues. The CDR3 sequence is CASSLLRVGEAFF. The CDR3 bases are TGTGCCAGCAGCCTCCTGAGGGTTGGAGAAGCTTTCTTT.

The chain uses TRBV3-1 and TRBJ2-5; D may be TRBD2 (5 bases). Deletions cut 0 bases from V and 2 bases from J, with 16 bases between. CDR3 length equals 17 residues. Germline values: CDR1 LGHDT, CDR2 YNNKEL (reference sequence). The CDR3 DNA sequence: TGTGCCAGCAGCCAAGAGGTAGGGCGGGTCGGACAAGAGACCCAGTACTTC. Protein product: CASSQEVGRVGQETQYF.

The chain employs TRBV29-1 and TRBJ2-5; D is ambiguous. Germline CDR1 SQVTM, CDR2 ANQGSEA. V was shortened by 2 bases and J by 9 bases, with 13 bases between the two germline ends. The CDR3 has 12 amino acids. CDR3 sequence: CSVESPLWAQYF. The CDR3 DNA sequence: TGCAGCGTTGAATCACCCCTATGGGCCCAGTACTTC.

This chain joins TRBV20-1 and TRBJ2-5, with TRBD2 as a possible D gene (5 bases). The ends were cut back, 3 bases at V and 2 bases at J, with 7 bases in the middle. The CDR3 length is 12 residues. The germline V gene encodes CDR1 DFQATT and CDR2 SNEGSKA (reference sequence). CDR3 bases: TGCAGTGCTAGGAGAGGGCAAGAGACCCAGTACTTC. Its translation is CSARRGQETQYF.

In DNA, the CDR3 is TGTGCCAGCAGTACCGGTGGAGTCAATGAGCAGTTCTTC. Its translation: CASSTGGVNEQFF. This chain links TRBV2 with TRBJ2-1; D unresolved. The length of the CDR3 is 13 residues. CDR1 and CDR2 (germline): SNHLY, FYNNEI. The V end lost 5 bases, the J end lost 6 bases, and 11 bases lay between the germline ends.

The chain is built from TRBV12-3 or TRBV12-4 and TRBJ1-2, with 7 bases lining up with TRBD1. The J segment lost 2 bases and the V segment lost 3 bases, leaving 3 bases of the junction unmatched. This CDR3 has 14 residues. The CDR3 coding sequence is TGTGCCAGCAGTTTTTTGGACAGGAACTATGGCTACACCTTC. Encoded protein: CASSFLDRNYGYTF.

CDR3 coding DNA: TGTGCCAGCAGCGTGGGGACTAGCGCCGTAGATACGCAGTATTTT. Translating it yields CASSVGTSAVDTQYF. The chain links TRBV9 to TRBJ2-3; 10 positions agree with TRBD2. Trimming took 2 bases from V and 5 from J; bases not matched to a gene: 5. Germline V CDR1 and CDR2: SGDLS, YYNGEE. This CDR3 is built from 15 residues.